This is a list of T cell receptor beta chains from one sample in a study of regulatory T cells in long-lasting Graves disease. TCRdb analysed the multiplex PCR reads with MiXCR anew, one entry per CDR3 protein. Among 250,000 to 400,000 distinct CDR3 sequences listed, 18% were seen once. The sequencing used peripheral blood mononuclear cells (PBMCs), collected at new diagnosis, from a patient treated with antithyroid drugs. These receptors originate from a female donor with Graves disease. CDR3s include the opening cysteine and the closing phenylalanine or tryptophan. The D gene is left open where the match is weak. The size entry is marked missing in some rows and otherwise reads once, few, many or a size class.

j_call v_call d_call clone_size cdr3_nt cdr3_aa
TRBJ1-3 TRBV24-1 NA many TGTGCCACCCCCCCTTCTGGAAACACCATATATTTT CATPPSGNTIYF
TRBJ2-1 TRBV29-1 NA few TGCAGCGTTGGAGGGGCTTCCTACAATGAGCAGTTCTTC CSVGGASYNEQFF
TRBJ2-1 TRBV5-1 TRBD2 few TGCGCCAGCAGCTTGTGGAAAGCGGGAGGCTACAATGAGCAGTTCTTC CASSLWKAGGYNEQFF
TRBJ2-7 TRBV20-1 TRBD1 few TGCAGTGCTAGAGATCTAGGGACAGGGGATAACTACGAGCAGTACTTC CSARDLGTGDNYEQYF
TRBJ2-7 TRBV28 TRBD2 many TGTGCCAGCAGGACTAGCGGGAGCTCCTACGAACAGTACTTC CASRTSGSSYEQYF
TRBJ1-2 TRBV10-3 NA NA TGTGCCATCACCGAGAGGGATGGGGCGTCTGGCTACACCTTC CAITERDGASGYTF
TRBJ2-5 TRBV20-1 NA NA TGCAGTGCTTACCCTACACTAGGCCAAGAGACCCAGTACTTC CSAYPTLGQETQYF
TRBJ1-2 TRBV11-2 TRBD1 NA TGTGCCAGCAGCAAGAAGACAGGGCCCTATGGCTACACCTTC CASSKKTGPYGYTF
TRBJ1-1 TRBV18 NA NA TGTGCCAGCTCACGCGGGCGGTTGAACACTGAAGCTTTCTTT CASSRGRLNTEAFF
TRBJ2-7 TRBV4-1 NA NA TGCGCCAGCAGCCAAGATACGAGCGAGCAGTACTTC CASSQDTSEQYF
TRBJ1-4 TRBV2 TRBD1 many TGTGCCAGCGGGACAGCGTCCGGGGGTAATGAAAAACTGTTTTTT CASGTASGGNEKLFF
TRBJ1-1 TRBV28 NA many TGTGCCAGCAGTTTAGGGACACTCGGCACTGAAGCTTTCTTT CASSLGTLGTEAFF
TRBJ2-5 TRBV20-1 TRBD1 many TGCAGTGCTAGACCGGGACAGGGGGCAATAGAGACCCAGTACTTC CSARPGQGAIETQYF
TRBJ1-1 TRBV19 NA many TGTGCCAGTAGCCACCCAACAATAGCCTTGGGCACTGAAGCTTTCTTT CASSHPTIALGTEAFF
TRBJ1-6 TRBV7-9 TRBD1 few TGTGCCAGCAGCACGGACAGGGACGGTAATTCACCCCTCCACTTT CASSTDRDGNSPLHF
TRBJ1-5 TRBV12-3/TRBV12-4 TRBD1 many TGTGCCAGCACTTTGGTAGGGACAGGTCAGCCCCAGCATTTT CASTLVGTGQPQHF
TRBJ2-3 TRBV3-1 NA many TGTGCCAGCAGCCAAGAGAATTGGGATACGCAGTATTTT CASSQENWDTQYF
TRBJ1-2 TRBV19 TRBD1 many TGTGCCAGTACCTCGACCGAGGGGGCGAGGTATGGCTACACCTTC CASTSTEGARYGYTF
TRBJ2-7 TRBV24-1 NA NA TGTGCCACCAGTGATTCGGGACGGAGCTACGAGCAGTACTTC CATSDSGRSYEQYF
TRBJ2-5 TRBV12-3/TRBV12-4 NA NA TGTGCCAGCGGCATCTTAGTTGGCGGGTTTAGTTCCCAGTACTTC CASGILVGGFSSQYF
TRBJ1-5 TRBV6-1 NA few TGTGCCAGCAGTGGCTTTTTCAGGGGTAGTAGCAATCAGCCCCAGCATTTT CASSGFFRGSSNQPQHF
TRBJ2-7 TRBV3-1 NA few TGTGCCAGCAGCCAAGTTCCGGTAGCGGCTACCTACGAGCAGTACTTC CASSQVPVAATYEQYF
TRBJ2-7 TRBV13 NA many TGTGCCAGCAGCCCCCCAGGGGAATCCTACGAGCAGTACTTC CASSPPGESYEQYF
TRBJ2-1 TRBV20-1 NA few TGCAGTGCTAAAGCTGTCGGACAGTGGGATGAGCAGTTCTTC CSAKAVGQWDEQFF
TRBJ2-3 TRBV5-5 NA NA TGTGCCAGCCGGGGTCTTTCTAGCACAGATACGCAGTATTTT CASRGLSSTDTQYF
TRBJ1-3 TRBV5-1 NA many TGCGCCAGCAGCTCCCAGGGACCCGCTGGAAACACCATATATTTT CASSSQGPAGNTIYF
TRBJ1-1 TRBV24-1 TRBD1 many TGTGCCACCAGTGATTCCGGGACAGGAGGCCTGGGGAACACTGAAGCTTTCTTT CATSDSGTGGLGNTEAFF
TRBJ1-4 TRBV11-2 TRBD1 NA TGTGCCAGCAGTCGGACAGGGTTAAATGAAAAACTGTTTTTT CASSRTGLNEKLFF
TRBJ2-5 TRBV28 TRBD2 many TGTGCCAGCAGTTTACTGACTAGCGGGGGCCAAGAGACCCAGTACTTC CASSLLTSGGQETQYF
TRBJ2-1 TRBV9 NA NA TGTGCCAGCAGCGCCGTGTCCGGGACTCAGAATGAGCAGTTCTTC CASSAVSGTQNEQFF